The sequence of this T cell receptor beta chain was determined in a study of blood T cell repertoires in COVID-19. Authors' data handling: Amplification of reference gene primers was used by the study to estimate nucleated cell counts. The assay was immunoSEQ multiplex PCR, and TCRdb's table has in-frame clones only and misses some. The V and J calls and clone size are taken from that table; D and trimming were inferred from the DNA. Here the sample spans about 410,000 clones, 90% being singletons. In terms of age and location, participants ranged from roughly 18 to 100 years and lived in roughly 22 US areas. Recovered Cohort 3 donors showed two negative PCRs, clearance, or symptom resolution. In its sample, this clone was seen a few times. This TCR was sampled from a man aged 18 to 30 who had recovered from COVID-19. The material sequenced was PBMCs or T cells enriched from blood (not recorded which).

CDR3 loop: CASKLGGGADTQYF. The CDR3 DNA is TGCGCCAGCAAGTTAGGGGGCGGCGCAGATACGCAGTATTTT. This chain uses TRBV5-1 with TRBJ2-3; 7 bases are shared with TRBD1. J was trimmed by 4 bases and V by 6 bases; bases with no gene match: 8. The CDR3 consists of 14 residues. Per the germline V gene, CDR1 is SGHRS and CDR2 is YFSETQ. The variable domain in full, completed from reference TRBV5-1 and TRBJ2-3, reads KAGVTQTPRYLIKTRGQQVTLSCSPISGHRSVSWYQQTPGQGLQFLFEYFSETQRNKGNFPGRFSGRQFSNSRSEMNVSTLELGDSALYLCASKLGGGADTQYFGPGTRLTVL.